The 19 T cell receptor beta chains in this list originate from one sample, sequenced in a study of spatial heterogeneity in lung cancer. Time point of the sample: blood at routine non-recurrence follow-up after resection. In TCRdb, the 5' RACE reads were re-called with MiXCR into one record per CDR3 protein. The sample has under 25,000 distinct CDR3 sequences; over 8% are singletons. The sequences come from PBMCs, collected at follow-up. The receptors were gathered from a female donor with early-stage non-small cell lung cancer.

This clonotype showed up many times. The chain is built from TRBV28 and TRBJ2-2, with D possibly TRBD2 on 7 matching bases. V lost 7 bases and J 5 bases, leaving 14 bases between the germline ends. Germline values: CDR1 MDHEN, CDR2 SYDVKM. The CDR3 spans 14 residues. CDR3 in amino acids: CASTLGGVTGELFF. The CDR3 bases are TGTGCCAGCACACTAGGGGGGGTTACCGGGGAGCTGTTTTTT.

This clonotype was seen only a few times. CDR3 protein: CASSELAGEETQYF. DNA for the CDR3: TGCGCCAGCAGCGAACTAGCGGGAGAAGAGACCCAGTACTTC. V and J are TRBV5-1 and TRBJ2-5; 11 positions match TRBD2. The length of the CDR3 is 14 residues. The junction had 2 bases not matched to a gene; V was cut back by 4 bases and J by 3 bases. Germline loops: CDR1 SGHRS, CDR2 YFSETQ.

The sample holds many counts of this clonotype. The V gene is TRBV27, the J gene TRBJ1-6; D gene unclear. The CDR3 has 13 residues. Germline values: CDR1 MNHEY, CDR2 SMNVEV (reference sequence). V lost 10 bases and J lost 7, with 14 bases in between. CDR3 region: CATSPIRNSPLHF. The CDR3 DNA sequence: TGTGCCACCTCCCCGATAAGGAATTCACCCCTCCACTTT.

This clonotype was recorded many times. The rearrangement links TRBV7-8 to TRBJ2-5, with D maybe TRBD2 (5 bases). Trimming took 4 bases from V and 5 from J, leaving 11 bases between them. Germline CDR1 is SGHVS and CDR2 is FQNEAQ. This CDR3 is built from 13 residues. The CDR3 reads CASSSRVGETQYF. In DNA, the CDR3 is TGTGCCAGCAGCTCGAGGGTCGGGGAGACCCAGTACTTC.

In this sample, this clonotype turned up many times. The V gene is TRBV3-1, the J gene TRBJ2-7; D call uncertain. This CDR3 comprises 13 residues. V was cut by 2 bases and J by 8 bases, with 13 bases left in between. Looked up from germline, CDR1 is LGHDT and CDR2 is YNNKEL (reference sequence). In DNA, the CDR3 is TGTGCCAGCAGCCAATCCCCCGGTCGGCAGCAGTACTTC. Protein sequence: CASSQSPGRQQYF.

In its sample, this clonotype was seen many times. The V call is TRBV5-1, the J call TRBJ2-5, with 8 bases identical to TRBD1. There are 15 residues in the CDR3. Trimming took 1 base from V and 5 from J; bases not matched to a gene: 7. Germline V lookup: CDR1 SGHRS, CDR2 YFSETQ. CDR3 in amino acids: CASSLMGTGRETQYF. Written as DNA, the CDR3 is TGCGCCAGCAGCTTGATGGGGACAGGCCGGGAGACCCAGTACTTC. Together with reference TRBV5-1 and TRBJ2-5, the CDR3 gives the full variable domain: KAGVTQTPRYLIKTRGQQVTLSCSPISGHRSVSWYQQTPGQGLQFLFEYFSETQRNKGNFPGRFSGRQFSNSRSEMNVSTLELGDSALYLCASSLMGTGRETQYFGPGTRLLVL.

The gene calls are TRBV6-2 or TRBV6-3 and TRBJ2-3, with 8 bases matching TRBD2. This CDR3 comprises 15 residues. V trimming: 8 bases; J trimming: 2 bases; junction bases outside the gene matches: 9. Germline-derived CDR1 and CDR2 are MNHEY and SVGEGT. Written as DNA, the CDR3 is TGTGCCAGCCTGTCCCAGCGGGGGAACACAGATACGCAGTATTTT. Residues: CASLSQRGNTDTQYF.

This clonotype showed up many times. The chain uses TRBV6-2 or TRBV6-3 and TRBJ2-7, with 10 bases identical to TRBD2. The germline CDR1 and CDR2 sequences are MNHEY and SVGEGT. This CDR3 has 14 residues. Unmatched junction bases numbered 6, after V lost 3 bases and J lost 7 bases. The CDR3 DNA sequence: TGTGCCAGCAGTTATTCCGGGACTAGCGTTGAGCAGTACTTC. Its protein product is CASSYSGTSVEQYF.

The chain recombines TRBV28 with TRBJ1-5; D unclear. Trimming removed 6 bases from V and 0 bases from J, with 6 bases in between. CDR1 and CDR2 from the germline V gene are MDHEN and SYDVKM. The length of the CDR3 is 13 residues. For the CDR3, the DNA is TGTGCCAGCAGGGTACATAGCAATCAGCCCCAGCATTTT. It translates to CASRVHSNQPQHF.

This clonotype came up many times. This rearrangement joins TRBV2 to TRBJ2-2; D is possibly TRBD2 (6 bases). Germline CDR1 reads SNHLY; CDR2 reads FYNNEI. V shed 3 bases and J shed 4 bases, with 6 bases lying between them. The CDR3 runs 13 residues. The CDR3 is CASSERGTGELFF. CDR3 coding DNA: TGTGCCAGCAGTGAGCGGGGCACCGGGGAGCTGTTTTTT.

This clonotype was picked up many times. The rearrangement joins TRBV7-9 to TRBJ2-3; D perhaps matches TRBD1 (5 bases). Germline V gene lookup returns CDR1 SEHNR and CDR2 FQNEAQ (reference sequence). The CDR3 has 14 amino acids. V shed 1 base and J shed 1 base, with 6 bases lying between them. The CDR3 bases are TGTGCCAGCAGCTTAGAGGGGCGCACAGATACGCAGTATTTT. Translating gives CASSLEGRTDTQYF.

This chain links TRBV2 with TRBJ2-7; D is ambiguous. The germline V gene encodes CDR1 SNHLY and CDR2 FYNNEI. The V end was cut by 7 bases, the J end by 1 base, with 8 bases between. This CDR3 is built from 12 residues. CDR3 DNA: TGTGCCAGCAAGGGCCGATCCTACGAGCAGTACTTC. It encodes CASKGRSYEQYF.

This clonotype was seen at least ten times. V is TRBV6-5 and J is TRBJ1-5; D is possibly TRBD1 (5 bases). The V gene lost 2 bases and the J gene lost 7 bases, with 9 bases spanning the gap. The CDR3 contains 13 residues. CDR1 is MNHEY, CDR2 SVGAGI, per germline. The CDR3 protein is CASSYTRGQPQHF. In nucleotides, the CDR3 is TGTGCCAGCAGTTACACACGGGGCCAGCCCCAGCATTTT.

This clonotype was observed a handful of times. The chain carries TRBV4-2 and TRBJ2-4; 10 bases line up with TRBD2. The CDR3 loop spans 17 amino acids. After removal of 3 bases from V and 0 bases from J, the junction contained 5 bases not matched to a gene. The germline V gene has CDR1 LGHNA and CDR2 YNFKEQ. CDR3 residues: CASSQGTSGIAKNIQYF. The CDR3 DNA follows: TGTGCCAGCAGCCAGGGTACTAGCGGGATAGCCAAAAACATTCAGTACTTC.

V is TRBV28 and J is TRBJ2-3; D might be TRBD2 (6 bases). This CDR3 spans 16 amino acids. The V gene lost 6 bases and the J gene lost 1 base, with 17 bases spanning the gap. Germline V gene data show CDR1 as MDHEN and CDR2 as SYDVKM. The CDR3 protein is CASSFSPASGTDTQYF. CDR3 coding DNA: TGTGCCAGCAGCTTTTCCCCAGCTAGCGGCACAGATACGCAGTATTTT.

This clonotype showed up many times. The rearrangement uses TRBV6-2 or TRBV6-3 and TRBJ2-5; D uncertain. The length of the CDR3 is 14 residues. V was trimmed by 4 bases and J by 2 bases, leaving 11 bases between them. CDR1 and CDR2 from the germline V gene are MNHEY and SVGEGT. This CDR3 reads CASSFSSVQETQYF. In DNA, the CDR3 is TGTGCCAGCAGTTTCTCAAGCGTTCAAGAGACCCAGTACTTC.

The sample holds many counts of this clonotype. The chain links TRBV9 to TRBJ1-3; D remains ambiguous. Germline assignment: CDR1 SGDLS and CDR2 YYNGEE. The CDR3 length is 17 residues. The V and J ends lost 0 bases and 4 bases respectively, with 17 bases between them. The CDR3 protein is CASSVASVGGSGNTIYF. The CDR3 DNA reads TGTGCCAGCAGCGTAGCAAGTGTCGGTGGCAGCGGAAACACCATATATTTT. The full variable domain, completed using reference TRBV9 and TRBJ1-3, is DSGVTQTPKHLITATGQRVTLRCSPRSGDLSVYWYQQSLDQGLQFLIQYYNGEERAKGNILERFSAQQFPDLHSELNLSSLELGDSALYFCASSVASVGGSGNTIYFGEGSWLTVV.

This clonotype was counted many times. V is TRBV5-5 and J is TRBJ2-5; 13 nucleotides match TRBD2. CDR3 length: 18 amino acids. In germline, CDR1 is SGHKS, CDR2 YYEKEE (reference sequence). V shed 0 bases and J 2 bases; nucleotides not matched to a gene: 7. CDR3 sequence reads: CASSLGLAGGSPQETQYF. CDR3 coding DNA: TGTGCCAGCAGCTTGGGACTAGCGGGGGGTTCCCCACAAGAGACCCAGTACTTC.

About this clonotype itself: A clone one base away is much larger, so this may be a read error. V usage is TRBV28 and J usage is TRBJ1-2; D ambiguous. V was pared by 5 bases and J by 4 bases, with 11 bases between. The CDR3 consists of 13 residues. Per the germline V gene, CDR1 is MDHEN and CDR2 is SYDVKM. The CDR3 nucleotides read TGTGCCAGCAGTCCACAGAGAAGCTATGGCTACACCTTC. Encoded protein: CASSPQRSYGYTF.